Sequencing of this T cell receptor beta chain was carried out in a study of blood T cell repertoires in COVID-19. The wider study: T cells, B-cell-depleted T cells, or PBMCs supplied cDNA or gDNA.

This clone was detected only a few times. The CDR3 length is 14 residues. Germline CDR1 is MDHEN and CDR2 is SYDVKM. V was pared by 2 bases and J by 5 bases, with 12 bases between. Source study methods: Researchers report that nucleated cell counts were estimated from reference gene primer amplification. Generated by immunoSEQ multiplex PCR, the TCRdb table keeps only in-frame clones and is missing some. The V and J calls and clone size come from that table; D and trimming were worked out from the DNA. This sample yields around 70,000 clones, of which more than 75% are seen a single time; about 14% belongs to the top ten.

Specimen: peripheral blood. The sequence was obtained from a human donor in a cohort sampled during active COVID-19. The rearrangement joins TRBV28 to TRBJ1-2, with D possibly being TRBD1 (5 bases). This CDR3 reads CASSLETVVYGYTF. The CDR3 bases are TGTGCCAGCAGTTTAGAGACAGTAGTGTATGGCTACACCTTC.